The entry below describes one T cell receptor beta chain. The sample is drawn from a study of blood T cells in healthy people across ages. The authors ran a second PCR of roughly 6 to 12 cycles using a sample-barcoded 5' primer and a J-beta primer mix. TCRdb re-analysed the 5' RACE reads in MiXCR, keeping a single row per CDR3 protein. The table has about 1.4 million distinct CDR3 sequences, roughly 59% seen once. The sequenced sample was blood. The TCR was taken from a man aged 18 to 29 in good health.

The CDR3 DNA reads TGTGCCAGCAGTGAATCCATCCCCAGGGAGACCCAGTACTTC. Amino acids: CASSESIPRETQYF. The rearrangement links TRBV25-1 to TRBJ2-7; D is ambiguous. The DNA end lines up better with TRBJ2-5; the J call may be wrong. The CDR3 runs 14 residues. The germline V gene encodes CDR1 MGHDK and CDR2 SYGVNS.